One and the same sample provided the 21 T cell receptor beta chains below, sequenced in a study of shared clonotypes between healthy human individuals. Only in-frame clones appear in the TCRdb table, and some are missing; sequencing was by immunoSEQ multiplex PCR. The table lists 1,500,000 or so clones, roughly 97% of them singletons. The sequencing input was naive CD4+ T cells sorted from blood. Subset described: CD45RA+ positively selected. All receptors come from a man in his thirties or forties in good health.

In its sample, this clone was seen once. V and J are TRBV10-3 and TRBJ1-2; 10 bases line up with TRBD1. J gave up 11 bases and V 0 bases, and 9 bases lay outside the gene matches. The V gene's germline CDR1 is ENHRY and CDR2 SYGVKD. The CDR3 runs 15 residues. The CDR3 region has the DNA TGTGCCATCAGTGAGTCGACGGACAGGGGGAGGTATTACACCTTC. Translating it yields CAISESTDRGRYYTF.

With respect to this clone: Germline and junction disagree at one end, which may indicate a read error. The rearrangement joins TRBV28 to TRBJ2-3; 9 nucleotides agree with TRBD1. Germline CDR1 and CDR2: MDHEN and SYDVKM. The CDR3 runs to 16 residues. Here the CDR3 reads CASSLFGQGYTDTQYF. The DNA of the CDR3 is TGTGCCAGCAGCTTATTCGGACAGGGGTACACAGATACGCAGTATTTT. The whole variable domain, filled in from reference TRBV28 and TRBJ2-3, reads DVKVTQSSRYLVKRTGEKVFLECVQDMDHENMFWYRQDPGLGLRLIYFSYDVKMKEKGDIPEGYSVSREKKERFSLILESASTNQTSMYLCASSLFGQGYTDTQYFGPGTRLTVL.

In DNA form, the CDR3 reads TGTGCCAGCAGTGAGACCGCCGGGACAGCAGGAAACACCATATATTTT. Protein: CASSETAGTAGNTIYF. The chain uses TRBV6-4 and TRBJ1-3; 7 nucleotides agree with TRBD1. Germline CDR1 and CDR2: MRHNA and SNTAGT. This CDR3 is 16 amino acids long. Germline trimming cut 3 bases from V and 4 bases from J; bases unmatched to any gene: 9.

V usage is TRBV6-5 and J usage is TRBJ2-6; D is unclear. The CDR3 is 15 residues long. The germline gives CDR1 MNHEY, CDR2 SVGAGI. V lost 4 bases, J lost 0 bases, and 7 bases lay in between. This chain's CDR3 is CASSSPPSGANVLTF. The DNA of the CDR3 is TGTGCCAGCAGTTCCCCTCCCTCTGGGGCCAACGTCCTGACTTTC.

J is TRBJ2-7 and V is TRBV6-1, with 9 bases that match TRBD1. J was trimmed by 0 bases and V by 8 bases; bases with no gene match: 5. Germline CDR1 and CDR2: MNHNS and SASEGT. This CDR3 spans 14 amino acids. CDR3 nucleotide sequence: TGTGCCAGCTTCCAGGGACAGGGCTCCTACGAGCAGTACTTC. As protein: CASFQGQGSYEQYF.

The CDR3 coding sequence is TGCAGCGTTCTAGGGACTTCGTGGGAGACCCAGTACTTC. It encodes CSVLGTSWETQYF. The V gene is TRBV29-1, the J gene TRBJ2-5; weak D call: TRBD2 (6 bases). The CDR3 contains 13 residues. V lost 5 bases and J lost 5, with 15 bases in between. Germline lookup yields CDR1 SQVTM and CDR2 ANQGSEA.

This clone came up once. This rearrangement joins TRBV18 to TRBJ1-1, with D possibly matching TRBD1 (5 bases). This CDR3 has 17 residues. V lost 3 bases, J lost 3 bases, and 20 bases lay in between. Germline CDR1 reads KGHSH; CDR2 reads LQKENI. In DNA form, the CDR3 reads TGTGCCAGCTCACCGGTGGGGACCGGCATGATTGACACTGAAGCTTTCTTT. This translates into CASSPVGTGMIDTEAFF.

The gene calls are TRBV11-2 and TRBJ2-3; no firm D call. Trimming left V 1 base short and J 1 base short, with 6 bases between. The CDR3 runs to 14 residues. Germline V lookup: CDR1 SGHAT, CDR2 FQNNGV. CDR3 sequence: CASSLAAGTDTQYF. The CDR3 bases are TGTGCCAGCAGCTTAGCCGCGGGCACAGATACGCAGTATTTT. Using reference TRBV11-2 and TRBJ2-3 for the parts outside the CDR3, the full variable domain is EAGVAQSPRYKIIEKRQSVAFWCNPISGHATLYWYQQILGQGPKLLIQFQNNGVVDDSQLPKDRFSAERLKGVDSTLKIQPAKLEDSAVYLCASSLAAGTDTQYFGPGTRLTVL.

The rearrangement joins TRBV28 to TRBJ2-1; D is uncertain. The CDR3 runs 13 residues. Germline loops: CDR1 MDHEN, CDR2 SYDVKM. Trimming took 2 bases from V and 0 from J, leaving 2 bases between them. CDR3 region: CASSLTSYNEQFF. In nucleotides, the CDR3 is TGTGCCAGCAGTTTAACCTCCTACAATGAGCAGTTCTTC. The whole variable domain, remainder taken from reference TRBV28 and TRBJ2-1, is DVKVTQSSRYLVKRTGEKVFLECVQDMDHENMFWYRQDPGLGLRLIYFSYDVKMKEKGDIPEGYSVSREKKERFSLILESASTNQTSMYLCASSLTSYNEQFFGPGTRLTVL.

The chain recombines TRBV28 with TRBJ2-1; weak D call: TRBD1 (5 bases). The CDR3 is 16 amino acids. V was trimmed by 5 bases and J by 4 bases, leaving 18 bases between them. CDR1 MDHEN and CDR2 SYDVKM come from the germline V gene. Written as DNA, the CDR3 is TGTGCCAGCAGTGCCCCGACAGCGAATTCGTACAATGAGCAGTTCTTC. Protein product: CASSAPTANSYNEQFF.

The rearrangement uses TRBV7-9 and TRBJ1-2; D gene unclear. Trimming pared 5 bases from V and 6 bases from J, leaving 19 bases between. This CDR3 is built from 15 residues. CDR1 is SEHNR and CDR2 is FQNEAQ in the germline V gene (reference sequence). The CDR3 loop reads CASSVTGGSFNGYTF. CDR3 coding DNA: TGTGCCAGCAGCGTAACCGGTGGGAGTTTCAATGGCTACACCTTC.

The gene calls are TRBV5-4 and TRBJ2-2, with 11 nucleotides matching TRBD2. The CDR3 runs to 15 residues. Losses at the gene ends were 5 bases for V and 7 bases for J; bases not matched to a gene: 7. CDR1 is SGHNT and CDR2 is YYREEE in the germline V gene (reference sequence). The CDR3 DNA reads as TGTGCCAGCAGATCCGTAGCGGGAGGGGACGGGGAGCTGTTTTTT. It is translated as CASRSVAGGDGELFF.

The V and J genes are TRBV5-1 and TRBJ2-2, with 8 bases that match TRBD2. Unmatched junction bases numbered 15, after V lost 2 bases and J lost 6 bases. Germline lookup yields CDR1 SGHRS and CDR2 YFSETQ. The CDR3 is made up of 18 amino acids. CDR3 in DNA: TGCGCCAGCAGCTTAAGAAGGTGGAGCGGGAGCGGTGCCGGGGAGCTGTTTTTT. It codes for CASSLRRWSGSGAGELFF.

The gene calls are TRBV7-8 and TRBJ1-1; 10 bases match TRBD1. Germline CDR1 is SGHVS and CDR2 is FQNEAQ. With 4 bases clipped from V and 1 base from J, the junction kept 6 bases outside the gene matches. CDR3 length: 16 amino acids. The CDR3 region has the DNA TGTGCCAGCAGCTCCCCGGGACAGGGGCCGAACACTGAAGCTTTCTTT. Its translation: CASSSPGQGPNTEAFF. Variable domain in full (rest from reference TRBV7-8 and TRBJ1-1): GAGVSQSPRYKVAKRGQDVALRCDPISGHVSLFWYQQALGQGPEFLTYFQNEAQLDKSGLPSDRFFAERPEGSVSTLKIQRTQQEDSAVYLCASSSPGQGPNTEAFFGQGTRLTVV.

The J gene is TRBJ2-5, the V gene TRBV9, with TRBD1 matching over 8 bases. With V trimmed by 0 bases and J by 5 bases, 9 bases remained unmatched. Germline CDR1 and CDR2: SGDLS and YYNGEE. This CDR3 region has 16 residues. The CDR3 DNA reads as TGTGCCAGCAGCGTAGGGCCTCGGCAGGGGGCTGAGACCCAGTACTTC. It translates to CASSVGPRQGAETQYF.

For the CDR3, the DNA is TGTGCCAGCAGCCACGCCCTGCAGAGGGATACGCAGTATTTT. Translated: CASSHALQRDTQYF. This rearrangement joins TRBV4-2 to TRBJ2-3; D is uncertain. CDR3 length: 14 residues. V lost 3 bases and J lost 6, with 13 bases in between. The germline V gene encodes CDR1 LGHNA and CDR2 YNFKEQ.

This clone was observed once. This chain joins TRBV30 and TRBJ1-2; 8 nucleotides align to TRBD1. Germline V gene sequence: CDR1 GTSNPN, CDR2 SVGIG (reference sequence). V was pared by 3 bases and J by 3 bases, with 9 bases of the junction left unmatched. The CDR3 spans 15 residues. This CDR3 reads CAWRVRDRPHYGYTF. CDR3 DNA sequence: TGTGCCTGGAGAGTGAGGGACAGGCCTCACTATGGCTACACCTTC.

The chain combines TRBV5-1 with TRBJ2-1; 10 nucleotides line up with TRBD2. The germline gives CDR1 SGHRS, CDR2 YFSETQ. This CDR3 is built from 17 residues. V dropped 1 base and J dropped 2; count of bases not matched to a gene: 6. The DNA of the CDR3 is TGCGCCAGCAGCTTGAACATAGCGGGAGGCGCCTACAATGAGCAGTTCTTC. Amino acid sequence: CASSLNIAGGAYNEQFF.

A remark on this clone: The junction departs from the called germline gene at one end, perhaps through a read error. This chain joins TRBV5-4 and TRBJ1-1; D unclear. In germline, CDR1 is SGHNT, CDR2 YYREEE (reference sequence). CDR3 length: 12 amino acids. The CDR3 coding sequence is TGTGCCAGCAGCGCGGATCAACGTTATGCGGCGTTT. Residues: CASSADQRYAAF.

This rearrangement joins TRBV5-1 to TRBJ1-3; 7 bases fit TRBD1. The CDR3 is made up of 15 amino acids. Germline loops: CDR1 SGHRS, CDR2 YFSETQ. V shed 4 bases and J 6 bases; nucleotides not matched to a gene: 10. CDR3 sequence: CASSEPTGVENTIYF. For the CDR3, the DNA is TGCGCCAGCAGCGAGCCAACAGGGGTGGAAAACACCATATATTTT.

The CDR3 loop is CASSLEGVSSYNEQFF. As DNA, the CDR3 is TGCGCCAGCAGCTTGGAAGGGGTGAGTTCCTACAATGAGCAGTTCTTC. This sequence joins TRBV5-1 and TRBJ2-1; perhaps TRBD1 as D (5 bases). The V gene's germline CDR1 is SGHRS and CDR2 YFSETQ. This CDR3 is 16 amino acids long. Trimming pared 0 bases from V and 1 base from J, leaving 11 bases between.